This paragraph covers one T cell receptor (beta chain) sequence. Its matching antigen is unknown. Donors included only healthy HIV-negative adults lacking recent acute infections or vaccinations. This sample was included in a study of shared clonotypes between healthy human individuals. Turning to the study itself: Every donor yielded three CD4 naive, three CD4 memory, two CD8 naive and one CD8 memory plate. Study-wide results and caveats: The study found 4.5% to 5% of naive CD4 clonotypes shared across four donors. Limited genetic and exposure-history diversity came from having few donors.

The method was immunoSEQ multiplex PCR; TCRdb's version includes in-frame clones alone and lacks a portion of them. This table holds 730,000 or so clones, around 72% found once. This sequence originates from a woman aged 30 to 39 in good health. The sequenced sample consisted of memory CD4+ T cells sorted from blood. The subset was: CD45RA-negative fraction.

CDR3 in amino acids: CATSSKQGAAFF. Written as DNA, the CDR3 is TGTGCCACCAGCAGTAAACAGGGAGCAGCTTTCTTT. The V gene is TRBV15, the J gene TRBJ1-1, with D perhaps TRBD1 (6 bases). The germline gives CDR1 LNHNV, CDR2 YYDKDF (reference sequence). V was cut by 3 bases and J by 10 bases, with 12 bases left in between. The CDR3 loop spans 12 amino acids.